This TCR beta chain was recovered during a study of blood T cells in healthy people across ages. The use of a sample-barcoded 5' primer and a J-beta primer mix characterized a second PCR of about 6 to 12 cycles. Each of the cDNA molecules was tagged by a template-switch adaptor with 12 random nucleotides. Using its own MiXCR run on the 5' RACE reads, TCRdb lists one record per CDR3 protein. The table shows around 780,000 distinct CDR3 sequences, with approximately 24% occurring only once. This CDR3 has 14 residues. Germline V gene lookup returns CDR1 WSHSY and CDR2 SAAADI. Trimming pared 4 bases from V and 2 bases from J, leaving 11 bases between. Study-wide results and caveats: One million T cells yielded diversity estimates that were considered underestimates.

This clonotype was observed a handful of times. Its antigen is undetermined. This same sample was also part of a study on T cells of mothers and their children.

V and J are TRBV10-2 and TRBJ1-1; the D is unclear. This TCR derives from a boy younger than 18 in good health. Sequencing input: blood. This chain's CDR3 is CASSGTTVNTEAFF. In DNA, the CDR3 is TGCGCCAGCAGTGGCACCACGGTCAACACTGAAGCTTTCTTT.